The source of this T cell receptor (beta chain) is a study of cytomegalovirus exposure and HLA in healthy donors. As for the study in general: Findings of an earlier analysis included about 100 million unique TCR beta sequences from about 180 million T cells. Study-wide points: An Asian-associated ancestry cluster reportedly showed fewer N-insertions than the roughly 600-donor mean in a later analysis. A later analysis associated around 17,000 TCR beta sequences with HLA alleles at a 0.05 false discovery rate. Most CMV-associated TCR beta chains were later found to appear HLA-restricted.

60 Vbeta and 13 Jbeta primers were used in PCR. Here immunoSEQ multiplex PCR was the method, and the copy in TCRdb shows in-frame clones only, minus some. The sample includes roughly 48,000 clones, 73% seen only once; the top ten take roughly 3%. The CDR3 is 13 amino acids. Germline assignment: CDR1 MGHDK and CDR2 SYGVNS. A remark on this clone: The antigen is undetermined. At one end, the junction sequence differs from germline, possibly due to a read error.

This chain joins TRBV25-1 and TRBJ1-6; the D gene is possibly TRBD1 (5 bases). Sequenced sample: PBMCs. This TCR derives from a man aged 18 to 35 in good health and CMV-seronegative. The CDR3: CASSDSSTALPHF. Here the CDR3 DNA reads TGTGCCAGCAGTGATTCGTCGACAGCCCTTCCACATTTT.